The 9 T cell receptor beta chains below all came from one sample that was sequenced in a study of regulatory T cells in long-lasting Graves disease. Combining iRepertoire HTBI primers with Arm-PCR of CDR3 regions, the authors built TCR beta libraries. MiXCR, applied by TCRdb to the multiplex PCR reads, yields one record per CDR3 protein. This table has 580,000 or so distinct CDR3 sequences, roughly a sixth appearing once. The time point here: newly diagnosed GD, antithyroid drugs for less than 3 months. Construction of the TCR library relied on RNA isolated from PBMCs. The data were also submitted as part of a second study, on T cells in Graves' hyperthyroidism and ophthalmopathy.

The starting material was peripheral blood mononuclear cells (PBMCs), obtained at new diagnosis, from a patient treated with antithyroid drugs. These receptors were taken from a young man with Graves disease.

A remark on this clonotype: A much larger clone is a single base away; this may be a read error. V is TRBV29-1 and J is TRBJ2-1; D is undetermined. CDR3 length: 13 amino acids. CDR1 and CDR2 from the germline V gene are SQVTM and ANQGSEA. Trimming stripped 3 bases from V and 10 bases from J, with 16 bases between. The CDR3 DNA sequence: TGCAGCGTTGATCAGGAAAGCTCCTACGAGCAGTTCTTC. Translated, it gives CSVDQESSYEQFF.

This clonotype was seen at least ten times. The chain links TRBV11-2 to TRBJ2-5; D possibly matches TRBD1 or TRBD2 (5 bases each). V lost 6 bases and J 1 base, leaving 15 bases between the germline ends. CDR1 is SGHAT, CDR2 FQNNGV, per germline. This CDR3 has 15 amino acids. The CDR3 DNA reads as TGTGCCAGCAGGCGAATTCGAGGGGCCCAAGAGACCCAGTACTTC. Translation: CASRRIRGAQETQYF.

The DNA of the CDR3 is TGCGCCAGCAGCCTATCTAGGACAGCTAATCAGCCCCAGCATTTT. This gives the protein CASSLSRTANQPQHF. The V gene is TRBV4-1, the J gene TRBJ1-5; weak D call: TRBD1 (6 bases). The CDR3 runs 15 residues. Trimming took off 4 bases at V and 4 bases at J, with 14 bases between the two ends. Germline values: CDR1 MGHRA, CDR2 YSYEKL.

The chain has TRBV9 and TRBJ2-1; D is unclear. CDR1 and CDR2 from the germline V gene are SGDLS and YYNGEE. V was trimmed by 0 bases and J by 2 bases, leaving 3 bases between them. There are 13 residues in the CDR3. CDR3 in amino acids: CASSVEPYNEQFF. In DNA form, the CDR3 reads TGTGCCAGCAGCGTAGAACCCTACAATGAGCAGTTCTTC. The full variable domain, rest sourced from reference TRBV9 and TRBJ2-1, is DSGVTQTPKHLITATGQRVTLRCSPRSGDLSVYWYQQSLDQGLQFLIQYYNGEERAKGNILERFSAQQFPDLHSELNLSSLELGDSALYFCASSVEPYNEQFFGPGTRLTVL.

This clonotype was recorded at least ten times. J is TRBJ2-5 and V is TRBV7-9; D may correspond to TRBD1 or TRBD2 (5 bases each). CDR1 and CDR2 from the germline V gene are SEHNR and FQNEAQ (reference sequence). This CDR3 spans 15 amino acids. Trimming shortened V by 2 bases and J by 5 bases, and 15 bases separated the two germline ends. The CDR3 sequence is CASSLTFPGTETQYF. The CDR3 DNA is TGTGCCAGCAGCTTAACGTTCCCCGGGACGGAGACCCAGTACTTC. The variable domain in full, with the rest retrieved from reference TRBV7-9 and TRBJ2-5, is DTGVSQNPRHKITKRGQNVTFRCDPISEHNRLYWYRQTLGQGPEFLTYFQNEAQLEKSRLLSDRFSAERPKGSFSTLEIQRTEQGDSAMYLCASSLTFPGTETQYFGPGTRLLVL.

The chain combines TRBV18 with TRBJ2-7; D possibly corresponds to TRBD1 (5 bases). Germline CDR1 reads KGHSH; CDR2 reads LQKENI. The length of the CDR3 is 16 residues. Trimming took off 3 bases at V and 5 bases at J, with 20 bases between the two ends. This CDR3 reads CASSPTHGLDSNEQYF. The CDR3 DNA sequence: TGTGCCAGCTCACCGACCCACGGCCTAGACAGTAACGAGCAGTACTTC.

This clonotype was observed many times. The chain joins TRBV28 to TRBJ2-4; 7 positions agree with TRBD1. The CDR3 sequence is 16 residues long. The ends lost 6 bases at V and 0 bases at J; junction bases unmatched: 8. Germline V gives CDR1 MDHEN, CDR2 SYDVKM. CDR3 loop: CASRQGGEVAKNIQYF. In nucleotides, the CDR3 is TGTGCCAGCAGGCAAGGGGGCGAGGTAGCCAAAAACATTCAGTACTTC.

This clonotype came up many times. The V gene is TRBV5-5, the J gene TRBJ2-3, with 8 bases matching TRBD2. The CDR3 is 14 residues long. V gave up 5 bases and J gave up 5 bases; unmatched junction bases: 7. Germline V CDR1 and CDR2: SGHKS, YYEKEE (reference sequence). This CDR3 reads CASSYSGAGDTQYF. The CDR3 region has the DNA TGTGCCAGCAGTTATAGCGGGGCCGGAGATACGCAGTATTTT.

A note on this clonotype: A read error is possible here, since a much larger clone lies one base away. The conserved phenylalanine or tryptophan is not found at the CDR3 terminus, so this likely reflects a read error. The V gene is TRBV27, the J gene TRBJ2-1; 11 positions match TRBD2. This CDR3 has 12 residues. Trimming removed 5 bases from V and 13 bases from J; junction bases left unmatched: 4. Germline CDR1 MNHEY, CDR2 SMNVEV (reference sequence). In DNA, the CDR3 is TGTGCCAGCAGTCTAGCGGGGGGAAACCAGTTCCTC. Its translation: CASSLAGGNQFL.